This record concerns one TCR beta chain sequence. Sequencing used immunoSEQ multiplex PCR; TCRdb keeps in-frame clones, though not all of them. The sample has more than 150,000 clones, just under 95% seen once. The data were obtained in a study of control samples from healthy donors and cancer patients. CDR3 size: 17 residues. The V gene's germline CDR1 is MGHDK and CDR2 SYGVNS. Trimming at V came to 1 base and at J to 5 bases, leaving 9 bases not matched to a gene. V and J are TRBV25-1 and TRBJ2-1, with 9 nucleotides matching TRBD2. Specimen: blood. The sequence came from a man aged 18 to 30 in good health. The CDR3 DNA is TGTGCCAGCAGTGAATCTATTATGGCGGGGGGGCACAATGAGCAGTTCTTC. This codes for CASSESIMAGGHNEQFF.